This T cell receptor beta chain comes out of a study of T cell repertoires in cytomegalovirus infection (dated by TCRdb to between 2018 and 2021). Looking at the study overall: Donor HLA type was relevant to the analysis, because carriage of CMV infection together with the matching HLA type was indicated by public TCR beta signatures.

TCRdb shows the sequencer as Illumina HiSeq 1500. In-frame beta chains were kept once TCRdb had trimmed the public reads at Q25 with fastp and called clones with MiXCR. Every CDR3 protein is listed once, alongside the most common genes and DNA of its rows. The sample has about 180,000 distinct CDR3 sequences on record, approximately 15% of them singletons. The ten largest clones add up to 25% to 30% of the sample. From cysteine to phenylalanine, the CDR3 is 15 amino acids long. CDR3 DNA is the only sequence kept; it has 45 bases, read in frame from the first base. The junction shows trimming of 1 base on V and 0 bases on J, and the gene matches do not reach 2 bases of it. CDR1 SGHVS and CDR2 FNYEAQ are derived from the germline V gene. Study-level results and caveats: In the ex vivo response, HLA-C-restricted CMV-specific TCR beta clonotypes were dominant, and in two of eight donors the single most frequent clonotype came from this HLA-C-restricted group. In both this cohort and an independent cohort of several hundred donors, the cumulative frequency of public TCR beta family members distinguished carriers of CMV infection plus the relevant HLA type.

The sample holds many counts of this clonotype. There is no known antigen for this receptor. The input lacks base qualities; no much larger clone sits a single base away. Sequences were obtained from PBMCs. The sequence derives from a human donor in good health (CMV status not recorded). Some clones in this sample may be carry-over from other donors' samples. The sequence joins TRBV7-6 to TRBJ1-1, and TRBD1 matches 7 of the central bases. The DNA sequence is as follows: TGTGCCAGCAGCTTAGGAGGGGGCGTGAACACTGAAGCTTTCTTT. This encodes CASSLGGGVNTEAFF.